This TCR beta chain was retrieved from a study of blood T cell repertoires in COVID-19. Study at large: Sites in the United States, Italy and Spain provided acute and convalescent COVID-19 samples. Sources were T cells, B-cell-depleted T cells, or PBMCs; the material itself was cDNA or gDNA.

Clones were read by immunoSEQ multiplex PCR, and TCRdb kept only the in-frame ones, dropping some. Of 40,000 to 60,000 clones listed, about 86% are singletons. The CDR3 extends over 14 amino acids. The germline V and J ends were trimmed by 0 bases and 4 bases, with 9 bases remaining between them. The V gene's germline CDR1 is MGHDK and CDR2 SYGVNS. The chain recombines TRBV25-1 with TRBJ2-5, with D possibly being TRBD1 (5 bases). The clonotype comes from an older man with active COVID-19. Sequenced sample: peripheral blood. The CDR3 region is CASSEYREGETQYF. The CDR3 nucleotides read TGTGCCAGCAGTGAATACAGGGAAGGAGAGACCCAGTACTTC.